This TCR beta chain is drawn from a study of tumor-infiltrating lymphocytes in primary liver carcinoma. General study results and limits: With p = 0.039, the top-250-clone fraction in tumors significantly exceeded that in blood. Relative to tumor region pairs, the tumor-adjacent and tumor-blood pairs showed overlap that was lower.

Co-extraction of both nucleic acids (RNA and DNA) used about 18-31 mg of unsorted bulk tissue. Germline V gene lookup returns CDR1 MNHEY and CDR2 SVGEGT. The CDR3 runs 15 residues. Trimming cost V 7 bases and J 3 bases; bases outside gene matches: 8. Concerning this clonotype itself: Its antigen is unidentified. Likely a read error: the CDR3 ends without its conserved phenylalanine or tryptophan.

TCR beta cDNA was prepared out of roughly 0.45 ug total RNA by means of a constant-region primer. Nested multiplex PCR, run for three rounds with slightly modified ARM-PCR, yielded TCR beta libraries. PCR rounds one and two used TRBV1-TRBV30 forward primers with a C-beta reverse primer for roughly 10 cycles each. TCRdb analysed the multiplex PCR reads with MiXCR anew, one entry per CDR3 protein. This sample has about 37,000 distinct CDR3 sequences, with more than 70% found just once. The V call is TRBV6-2 or TRBV6-3, the J call TRBJ2-2, with TRBD2 matching 7 bases. Material for sequencing was tumor-adjacent normal liver tissue. This TCR came from a man between 35 and 55 years old with primary liver carcinoma and hepatitis B virus infection. The CDR3 protein is CASTPAGVDTGELFS. DNA for the CDR3: TGTGCCAGCACCCCTGCGGGGGTGGACACCGGGGAGCTGTTTTCT.